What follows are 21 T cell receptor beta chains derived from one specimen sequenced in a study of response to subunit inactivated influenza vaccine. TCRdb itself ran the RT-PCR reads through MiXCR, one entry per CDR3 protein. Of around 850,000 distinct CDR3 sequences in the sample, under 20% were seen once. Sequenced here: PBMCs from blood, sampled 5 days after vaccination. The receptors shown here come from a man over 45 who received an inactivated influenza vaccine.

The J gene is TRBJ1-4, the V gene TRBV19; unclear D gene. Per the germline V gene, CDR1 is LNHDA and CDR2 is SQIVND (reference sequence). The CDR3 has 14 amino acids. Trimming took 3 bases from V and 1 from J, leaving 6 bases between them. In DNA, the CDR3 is TGTGCCAGTAGTATGGGCGTAACTAATGAAAAACTGTTTTTT. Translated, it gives CASSMGVTNEKLFF.

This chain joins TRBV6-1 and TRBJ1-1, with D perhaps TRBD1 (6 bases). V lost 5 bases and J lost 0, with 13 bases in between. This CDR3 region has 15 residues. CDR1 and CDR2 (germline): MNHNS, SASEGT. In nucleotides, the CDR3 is TGTGCCAGCAGTCAGGACAGTTTCATGAACACTGAAGCTTTCTTT. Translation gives CASSQDSFMNTEAFF.

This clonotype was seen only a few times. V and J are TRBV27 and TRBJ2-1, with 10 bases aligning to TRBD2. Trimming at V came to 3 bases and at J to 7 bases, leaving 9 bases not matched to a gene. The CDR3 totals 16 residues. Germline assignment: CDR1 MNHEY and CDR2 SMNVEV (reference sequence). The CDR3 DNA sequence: TGTGCCAGCAGTTTCTTGCCCGGGACTAGCGTGAATGAGCAGTTCTTC. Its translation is CASSFLPGTSVNEQFF.

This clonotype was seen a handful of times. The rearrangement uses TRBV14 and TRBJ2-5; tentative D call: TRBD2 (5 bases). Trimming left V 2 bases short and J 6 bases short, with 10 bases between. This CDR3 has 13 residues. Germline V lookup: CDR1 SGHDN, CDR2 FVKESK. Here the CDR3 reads CASSQKGVKTQYF. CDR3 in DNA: TGTGCCAGCAGCCAAAAGGGAGTAAAGACCCAGTACTTC. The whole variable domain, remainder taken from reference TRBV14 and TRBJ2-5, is EAGVTQFPSHSVIEKGQTVTLRCDPISGHDNLYWYRRVMGKEIKFLLHFVKESKQDESGMPNNRFLAERTGGTYSTLKVQPAELEDSGVYFCASSQKGVKTQYFGPGTRLLVL.

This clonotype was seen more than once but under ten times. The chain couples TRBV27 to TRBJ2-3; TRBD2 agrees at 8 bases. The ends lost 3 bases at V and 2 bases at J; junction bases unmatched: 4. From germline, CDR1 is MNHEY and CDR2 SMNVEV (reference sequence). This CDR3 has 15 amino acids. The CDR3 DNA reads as TGTGCCAGCAGTTTGTCACTAGCGGCCACAGATACGCAGTATTTT. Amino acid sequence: CASSLSLAATDTQYF.

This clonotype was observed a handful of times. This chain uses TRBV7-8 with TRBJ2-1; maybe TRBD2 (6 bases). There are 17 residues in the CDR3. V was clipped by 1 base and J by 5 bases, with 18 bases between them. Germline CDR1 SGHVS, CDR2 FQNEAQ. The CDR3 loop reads CASSLVGLGRRNNEQFF. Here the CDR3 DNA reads TGTGCCAGCAGCTTAGTAGGCCTGGGGAGGCGGAACAATGAGCAGTTCTTC.

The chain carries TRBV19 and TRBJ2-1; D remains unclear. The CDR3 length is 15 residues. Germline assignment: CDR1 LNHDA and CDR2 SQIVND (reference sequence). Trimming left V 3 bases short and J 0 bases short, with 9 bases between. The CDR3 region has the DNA TGTGCCAGTAGTATCTCCAGAAACTCCTACAATGAGCAGTTCTTC. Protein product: CASSISRNSYNEQFF.

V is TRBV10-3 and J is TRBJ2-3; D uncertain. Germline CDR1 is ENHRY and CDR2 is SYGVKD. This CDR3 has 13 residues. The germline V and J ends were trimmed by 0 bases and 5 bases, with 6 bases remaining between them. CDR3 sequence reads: CAISESLVDTQYF. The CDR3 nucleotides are TGTGCCATCAGTGAGTCCCTCGTAGATACGCAGTATTTT.

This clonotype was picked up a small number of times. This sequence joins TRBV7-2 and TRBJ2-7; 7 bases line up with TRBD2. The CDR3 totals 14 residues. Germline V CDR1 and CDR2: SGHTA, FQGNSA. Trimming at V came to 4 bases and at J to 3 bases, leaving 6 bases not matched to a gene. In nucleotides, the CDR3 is TGTGCCAGCAGCTCCCGGGGAGGGTACTACGAGCAGTACTTC. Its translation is CASSSRGGYYEQYF.

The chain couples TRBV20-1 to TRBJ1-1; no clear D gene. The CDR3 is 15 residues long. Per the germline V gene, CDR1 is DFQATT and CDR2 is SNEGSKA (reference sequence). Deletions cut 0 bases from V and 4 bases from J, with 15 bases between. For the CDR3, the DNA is TGCAGTGCTAGAGAGGCAACCAGGACCATCACTGAAGCTTTCTTT. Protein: CSAREATRTITEAFF.

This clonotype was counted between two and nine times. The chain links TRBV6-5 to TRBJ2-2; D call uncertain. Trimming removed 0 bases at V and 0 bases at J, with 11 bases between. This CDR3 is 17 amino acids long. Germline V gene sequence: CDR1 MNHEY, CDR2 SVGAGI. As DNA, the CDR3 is TGTGCCAGCAGTTACTCGCCTTACAGATCGAACACCGGGGAGCTGTTTTTT. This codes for CASSYSPYRSNTGELFF.

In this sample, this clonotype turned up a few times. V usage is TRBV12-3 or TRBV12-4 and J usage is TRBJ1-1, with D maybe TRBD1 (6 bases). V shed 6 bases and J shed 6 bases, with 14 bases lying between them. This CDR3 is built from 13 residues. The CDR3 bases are TGTGCCAGCAGCTCAGGGGCTGAAGCTGAAGCTTTCTTT. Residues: CASSSGAEAEAFF.

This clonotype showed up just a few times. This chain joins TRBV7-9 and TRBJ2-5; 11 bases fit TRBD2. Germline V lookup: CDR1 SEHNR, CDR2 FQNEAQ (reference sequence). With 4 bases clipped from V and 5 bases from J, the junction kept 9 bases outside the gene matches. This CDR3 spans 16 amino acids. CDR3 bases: TGTGCCAGCAGCTCTGTTTCTAGCGGGGGGATGGAGACCCAGTACTTC. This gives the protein CASSSVSSGGMETQYF.

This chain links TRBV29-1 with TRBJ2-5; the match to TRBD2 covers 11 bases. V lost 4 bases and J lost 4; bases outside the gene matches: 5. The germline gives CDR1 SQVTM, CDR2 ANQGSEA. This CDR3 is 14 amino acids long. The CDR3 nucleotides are TGCAGCGTTGTTCGGCTAGCGGGAGGAGAGACCCAGTACTTC. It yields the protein CSVVRLAGGETQYF.

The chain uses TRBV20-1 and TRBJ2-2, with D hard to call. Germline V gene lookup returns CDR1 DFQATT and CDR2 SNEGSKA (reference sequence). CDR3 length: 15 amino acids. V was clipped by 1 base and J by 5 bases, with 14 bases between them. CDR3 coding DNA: TGCAGTGCTAGAGGGCTAACCCGAAGGACCGGGGAGCTGTTTTTT. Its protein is CSARGLTRRTGELFF.

This chain's CDR3 is CASSVSGGYNEQFF. The CDR3 coding sequence is TGCGCCAGCAGCGTTAGCGGGGGGTACAATGAGCAGTTCTTC. The chain recombines TRBV5-1 with TRBJ2-1; 10 bases are shared with TRBD2. CDR1 SGHRS and CDR2 YFSETQ come from the germline V gene. This CDR3 has 14 residues. The V and J ends lost 4 bases and 4 bases, in that order; junction bases with no gene match: 2.

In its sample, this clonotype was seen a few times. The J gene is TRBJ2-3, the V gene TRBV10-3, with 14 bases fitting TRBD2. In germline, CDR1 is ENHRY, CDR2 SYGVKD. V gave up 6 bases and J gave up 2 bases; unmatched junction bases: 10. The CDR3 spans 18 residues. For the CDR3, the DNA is TGTGCCATCAGCTTCGGACTAGCGGGGGGCCAGGCCACAGATACGCAGTATTTT. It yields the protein CAISFGLAGGQATDTQYF.

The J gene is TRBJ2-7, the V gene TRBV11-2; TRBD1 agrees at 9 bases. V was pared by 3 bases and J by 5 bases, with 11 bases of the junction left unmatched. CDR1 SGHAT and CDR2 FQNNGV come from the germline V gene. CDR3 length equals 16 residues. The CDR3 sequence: CASSFIRGQGLNEQYF. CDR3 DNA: TGTGCCAGCAGCTTTATCCGGGGACAGGGACTAAACGAGCAGTACTTC.

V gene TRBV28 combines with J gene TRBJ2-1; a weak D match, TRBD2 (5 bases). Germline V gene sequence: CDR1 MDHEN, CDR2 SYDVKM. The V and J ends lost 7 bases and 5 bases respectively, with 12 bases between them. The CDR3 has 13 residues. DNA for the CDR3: TGTGCCAGCATTTCTAGCAGTCACAATGAGCAGTTCTTC. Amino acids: CASISSSHNEQFF.

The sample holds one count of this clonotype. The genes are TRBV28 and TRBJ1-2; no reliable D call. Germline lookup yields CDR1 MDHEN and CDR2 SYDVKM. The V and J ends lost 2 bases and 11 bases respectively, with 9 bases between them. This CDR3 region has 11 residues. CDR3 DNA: TGTGCCAGCAGTTTACGCAGAGAATACACCTTC. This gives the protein CASSLRREYTF.

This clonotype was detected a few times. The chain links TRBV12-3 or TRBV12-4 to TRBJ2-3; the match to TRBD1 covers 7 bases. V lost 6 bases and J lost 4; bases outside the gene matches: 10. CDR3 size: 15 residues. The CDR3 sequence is CASSPKDRDSDTQYF. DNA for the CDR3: TGTGCCAGCAGCCCTAAAGACAGGGATTCAGATACGCAGTATTTT.